Listed below are T cell receptor beta chains from one sample, sequenced in a study of blood T cell repertoires in COVID-19. Method: immunoSEQ multiplex PCR; TCRdb's copy keeps in-frame clones and lacks some. The sample yields 250,000 to 300,000 clones, around 89% seen once. Sequencing was done on a sample of peripheral blood. Receptors originate from a middle-aged woman who had recovered from COVID-19. CDR3s include the opening cysteine and the closing phenylalanine or tryptophan. D genes are given only for firm matches. Clone size is stated in some rows and not others, as once, few, many or a class when expanded.

CDR3 length: 14
V gene: TRBV27
clone size: NA
J gene: TRBJ1-2
D gene: TRBD1
CDR3 protein: CASSSQGASYGYTF
CDR3 DNA: TGTGCCAGCAGTTCCCAGGGGGCTAGCTATGGCTACACCTTC

CDR3 length: 15
V gene: TRBV24-1
clone size: once
J gene: TRBJ1-2
D gene: NA
CDR3 protein: CATSDPGREAYGYTF
CDR3 DNA: TGTGCCACCAGTGACCCCGGGAGGGAGGCCTATGGCTACACCTTC

CDR3 length: 15
V gene: TRBV5-1
clone size: NA
J gene: TRBJ2-3
D gene: NA
CDR3 protein: CASSLVTSRPDTQYF
CDR3 DNA: TGCGCCAGCAGCTTGGTGACTAGTCGTCCAGATACGCAGTATTTT

CDR3 length: 16
V gene: TRBV5-5
clone size: NA
J gene: TRBJ1-5
D gene: TRBD1
CDR3 protein: CASSLGTGGPTQPQHF
CDR3 DNA: TGTGCCAGCAGCTTGGGGACAGGGGGCCCCACTCAGCCCCAGCATTTT

CDR3 length: 15
V gene: TRBV5-1
clone size: NA
J gene: TRBJ2-7
D gene: NA
CDR3 protein: CASSEGHASSYEQYF
CDR3 DNA: TGCGCCAGCAGCGAAGGACACGCGAGCTCCTACGAGCAGTACTTC

CDR3 length: 16
V gene: TRBV21-1
clone size: NA
J gene: TRBJ1-4
D gene: NA
CDR3 protein: CASSKVRGATNEKLFF
CDR3 DNA: TGTGCCAGCAGCAAAGTCCGGGGGGCAACTAATGAAAAACTGTTTTTT

CDR3 length: 18
V gene: TRBV11-3
clone size: NA
J gene: TRBJ2-5
D gene: TRBD2
CDR3 protein: CASSSGTSGRVRGETQYF
CDR3 DNA: TGTGCCAGCAGCTCCGGGACTAGCGGGAGGGTTCGTGGGGAGACCCAGTACTTC

CDR3 length: 16
V gene: TRBV7-2
clone size: NA
J gene: TRBJ1-2
D gene: TRBD1
CDR3 protein: CASRHGTATGIYGYTF
CDR3 DNA: TGTGCCAGCAGACACGGGACAGCCACCGGCATCTATGGCTACACCTTC

CDR3 length: 15
V gene: TRBV6-5
clone size: NA
J gene: TRBJ2-1
D gene: TRBD2
CDR3 protein: CASSIRTSGSQEQFF
CDR3 DNA: TGTGCCAGCAGTATCAGGACTAGCGGGAGCCAGGAGCAGTTCTTC

CDR3 length: 15
V gene: TRBV7-3
clone size: once
J gene: TRBJ2-5
D gene: NA
CDR3 protein: CASSLPRTRGETQYF
CDR3 DNA: TGTGCCAGCAGCTTACCCCGGACTAGGGGGGAGACCCAGTACTTC

CDR3 length: 18
V gene: TRBV15
clone size: NA
J gene: TRBJ2-1
D gene: TRBD2
CDR3 protein: CATSPRIAGGALWNEQFF
CDR3 DNA: TGTGCCACCAGCCCCCGGATAGCGGGAGGGGCCCTTTGGAATGAGCAGTTCTTC

CDR3 length: 14
V gene: TRBV4-1
clone size: NA
J gene: TRBJ2-1
D gene: NA
CDR3 protein: CASSLLRYYNEQFF
CDR3 DNA: TGCGCCAGCAGCCTCCTCAGGTATTACAATGAGCAGTTCTTC

CDR3 length: 14
V gene: TRBV30
clone size: NA
J gene: TRBJ1-1
D gene: NA
CDR3 protein: CAWRRGGRGTEAFF
CDR3 DNA: TGTGCCTGGAGGCGGGGGGGTAGAGGCACTGAAGCTTTCTTT

CDR3 length: 16
V gene: TRBV11-2
clone size: NA
J gene: TRBJ2-1
D gene: TRBD2
CDR3 protein: CASSLGAGGGPNEQFF
CDR3 DNA: TGTGCCAGCAGCTTAGGGGCCGGCGGGGGGCCCAATGAGCAGTTCTTC

CDR3 length: 14
V gene: TRBV5-1
clone size: NA
J gene: TRBJ2-5
D gene: NA
CDR3 protein: CASSPLATQETQYF
CDR3 DNA: TGCGCCAGCAGCCCGCTAGCGACGCAAGAGACCCAGTACTTC

CDR3 length: 16
V gene: TRBV11-2
clone size: NA
J gene: TRBJ1-2
D gene: TRBD1
CDR3 protein: CASSKVPGQGNYGYTF
CDR3 DNA: TGTGCCAGCAGCAAAGTCCCGGGACAGGGGAACTATGGCTACACCTTC

CDR3 length: 14
V gene: TRBV30
clone size: NA
J gene: TRBJ1-1
D gene: TRBD1
CDR3 protein: CAWSVRGRGAEAFF
CDR3 DNA: TGTGCCTGGAGTGTACGAGGCAGGGGGGCTGAAGCTTTCTTT

CDR3 length: 16
V gene: TRBV5-1
clone size: NA
J gene: TRBJ2-6
D gene: TRBD1
CDR3 protein: CASSPGQGAGANVLTF
CDR3 DNA: TGCGCCAGCAGCCCGGGACAGGGGGCTGGGGCCAACGTCCTGACTTTC

CDR3 length: 16
V gene: TRBV6-5
clone size: NA
J gene: TRBJ2-5
D gene: TRBD2
CDR3 protein: CASSYGARPAGETQYF
CDR3 DNA: TGTGCCAGCAGTTACGGCGCCCGGCCAGCGGGGGAGACCCAGTACTTC

CDR3 length: 12
V gene: TRBV5-4
clone size: NA
J gene: TRBJ2-7
D gene: NA
CDR3 protein: CASSSGPEEQYF
CDR3 DNA: TGTGCCAGCAGCAGCGGGCCAGAGGAGCAGTACTTC

CDR3 length: 15
V gene: TRBV5-6
clone size: NA
J gene: TRBJ2-1
D gene: NA
CDR3 protein: CASSLVPSRTGEQFF
CDR3 DNA: TGTGCCAGCAGCTTGGTGCCCTCTAGAACCGGTGAGCAGTTCTTC

CDR3 length: 15
V gene: TRBV5-4
clone size: once
J gene: TRBJ2-7
D gene: NA
CDR3 protein: CASTQTRGAFHEQYF
CDR3 DNA: TGTGCCAGCACGCAGACCCGTGGGGCATTCCACGAGCAGTACTTC

CDR3 length: 14
V gene: TRBV10-3
clone size: NA
J gene: TRBJ2-3
D gene: TRBD1
CDR3 protein: CAIRGQGRTDTQYF
CDR3 DNA: TGTGCCATCAGGGGACAGGGGAGGACAGATACGCAGTATTTT